These 26 T cell receptor beta chains came from one sample sequenced in a study of cytomegalovirus exposure and HLA in healthy donors. The protocol was immunoSEQ multiplex PCR, while the TCRdb copy is restricted to in-frame clones and leaves out a portion. The table has 300,000 to 400,000 clones, 86% seen once. Specimen: PBMCs. These receptors all stem from a woman aged 18-29 years in good health and CMV-seronegative.

This chain uses TRBV28 with TRBJ2-3; tentative D call: TRBD2 (6 bases). The germline V gene has CDR1 MDHEN and CDR2 SYDVKM. V lost 6 bases and J 10 bases, leaving 17 bases between the germline ends. The CDR3 contains 13 residues. The CDR3 protein is CASSPTRERAQYF. The CDR3, as DNA: TGTGCCAGCAGCCCCACTCGGGAGAGAGCGCAGTATTTT.

This rearrangement joins TRBV11-1 to TRBJ2-7, with 11 bases that match TRBD2. V shed 5 bases and J 0 bases; nucleotides not matched to a gene: 6. CDR3 size: 16 residues. CDR1 is SGHAT, CDR2 FQDESV, per germline (reference sequence). In DNA form, the CDR3 reads TGTGCCAGCAGCGCCTCGACTAGCGGGGACTCCTACGAGCAGTACTTC. It translates to CASSASTSGDSYEQYF.

This rearrangement joins TRBV11-2 to TRBJ2-7; D gene unclear. The CDR3 spans 14 residues. Germline values: CDR1 SGHAT, CDR2 FQNNGV. Trimming took off 2 bases at V and 0 bases at J, with 8 bases between the two ends. In DNA form, the CDR3 reads TGTGCCAGCAGCTTAAGTGGGCTCTCCTACGAGCAGTACTTC. Amino acid sequence: CASSLSGLSYEQYF.

The genes are TRBV28 and TRBJ2-1; D might be TRBD2 (5 bases). V lost 4 bases and J 5 bases, leaving 15 bases between the germline ends. Germline CDR1 MDHEN, CDR2 SYDVKM. There are 15 residues in the CDR3. CDR3 nucleotides: TGTGCCAGCAGTTCCCCCCTGTTGCGGGACAATGAGCAGTTCTTC. This translates into CASSSPLLRDNEQFF.

V usage is TRBV6-1 and J usage is TRBJ1-5; a possible D gene is TRBD1 (5 bases). There are 15 residues in the CDR3. V was clipped by 2 bases and J by 5 bases, with 13 bases between them. Germline V gene lookup returns CDR1 MNHNS and CDR2 SASEGT. The CDR3: CASSEYGGLDQPQHF. CDR3 in DNA: TGTGCCAGCAGTGAATACGGGGGTTTGGATCAGCCCCAGCATTTT.

This clone was seen just once. V usage is TRBV4-2 and J usage is TRBJ1-1; perhaps TRBD1 as D (5 bases). This CDR3 is 13 amino acids long. Trimming pared 1 base from V and 3 bases from J, leaving 6 bases between. Germline CDR1 LGHNA, CDR2 YNFKEQ. CDR3 DNA: TGTGCCAGCAGCCAAGTAGGGGACACTGAAGCTTTCTTT. Its translation: CASSQVGDTEAFF.

The chain recombines TRBV7-9 with TRBJ1-2; 9 bases match TRBD1. Germline V gives CDR1 SEHNR, CDR2 FQNEAQ (reference sequence). Losses at the gene ends were 6 bases for V and 8 bases for J; bases not matched to a gene: 10. The CDR3 length is 14 residues. For the CDR3, the DNA is TGTGCCAGCAGGCGGACAGGGGAAGTACGGGGCTACACCTTC. Translating gives CASRRTGEVRGYTF.

The chain couples TRBV4-2 to TRBJ2-7; 7 bases align to TRBD1. The V gene end was trimmed by 0 bases and the J gene end by 3 bases; junction bases not matched to a gene: 8. The germline CDR1 and CDR2 sequences are LGHNA and YNFKEQ. The CDR3 covers 16 residues. CDR3 in amino acids: CASSQDLDRMYYEQYF. DNA of the CDR3: TGTGCCAGCAGCCAAGATCTGGACAGGATGTACTACGAGCAGTACTTC.

This chain uses TRBV2 with TRBJ2-3, with 9 bases matching TRBD2. The CDR3 consists of 16 residues. Germline CDR1 is SNHLY and CDR2 is FYNNEI. Losses at the gene ends were 9 bases for V and 0 bases for J; bases not matched to a gene: 10. CDR3 amino acids: CASGLERGVSTDTQYF. The CDR3 nucleotides are TGTGCCAGTGGGCTTGAGCGGGGGGTAAGCACAGATACGCAGTATTTT. Full variable domain (rest looked up from reference TRBV2 and TRBJ2-3): EPEVTQTPSHQVTQMGQEVILRCVPISNHLYFYWYRQILGQKVEFLVSFYNNEISEKSEIFDDQFSVERPDGSNFTLKIRSTKLEDSAMYFCASGLERGVSTDTQYFGPGTRLTVL.

This chain uses TRBV27 with TRBJ2-7; a weak D match, TRBD1 (6 bases). The germline CDR1 and CDR2 sequences are MNHEY and SMNVEV (reference sequence). The CDR3 contains 15 residues. V was trimmed by 7 bases and J by 0 bases, leaving 16 bases between them. The CDR3, as DNA: TGTGCCAGCAAAAAGAGCAGGGGAGACTCCTACGAGCAGTACTTC. Its translation is CASKKSRGDSYEQYF.

The rearrangement links TRBV19 to TRBJ2-1, with a possible D match to TRBD2 (6 bases). This CDR3 spans 16 amino acids. Germline CDR1 LNHDA, CDR2 SQIVND (reference sequence). Trimming left V 6 bases short and J 1 base short, with 16 bases between. CDR3 region: CASSTPGLPSYNEQFF. The CDR3 nucleotides are TGTGCCAGTAGCACACCGGGACTGCCTTCCTACAATGAGCAGTTCTTC.

This rearrangement joins TRBV30 to TRBJ2-7; D perhaps matches TRBD2 (6 bases). The V end was cut by 1 base, the J end by 5 bases, with 24 bases between. Germline V CDR1 and CDR2: GTSNPN, SVGIG (reference sequence). CDR3 length equals 17 residues. The CDR3 sequence is CAWSAGTRRWGSDEQYF. Here the CDR3 DNA reads TGTGCCTGGAGTGCAGGGACTCGACGGTGGGGCTCTGACGAGCAGTACTTC.

The chain carries TRBV28 and TRBJ1-2; D may be TRBD1 (6 bases). The CDR3 extends over 14 amino acids. The V end lost 2 bases, the J end lost 3 bases, and 10 bases lay between the germline ends. Germline CDR1 reads MDHEN; CDR2 reads SYDVKM. CDR3 sequence: CASSLAGDDYGYTF. The CDR3 DNA reads as TGTGCCAGCAGTTTAGCAGGGGACGACTATGGCTACACCTTC.

This rearrangement joins TRBV7-9 to TRBJ2-7; 9 bases match TRBD1. Trimming removed 5 bases from V and 7 bases from J; junction bases left unmatched: 9. The CDR3 has 14 amino acids. Per germline, CDR1 SEHNR and CDR2 FQNEAQ (reference sequence). The CDR3 sequence is CASSHRDRVWEQYF. CDR3 DNA: TGTGCCAGCAGCCACCGGGACAGGGTTTGGGAGCAGTACTTC.

The chain has TRBV30 and TRBJ1-5; D is perhaps TRBD1 (5 bases). Germline CDR1 and CDR2: GTSNPN and SVGIG (reference sequence). The length of the CDR3 is 18 residues. V lost 0 bases to trimming and J lost 7 bases, with 25 bases between them. The CDR3 region is CAWSVREWPRGVGQPQHF. The CDR3 DNA follows: TGTGCCTGGAGTGTACGAGAGTGGCCAAGGGGCGTCGGACAGCCCCAGCATTTT.

The chain recombines TRBV15 with TRBJ2-1; a weak D match, TRBD2 (6 bases). CDR1 is LNHNV and CDR2 is YYDKDF in the germline V gene (reference sequence). The V end lost 4 bases, the J end lost 6 bases, and 13 bases lay between the germline ends. The CDR3 runs 14 residues. CDR3 bases: TGTGCCACCAGCACGGGACTCCCTTTCAATGAGCAGTTCTTC. Translating gives CATSTGLPFNEQFF.

The rearrangement uses TRBV18 and TRBJ1-1; TRBD1 might be the D (6 bases). Trimming left V 6 bases short and J 1 base short, with 15 bases between. CDR1 is KGHSH, CDR2 LQKENI, per germline. The CDR3 extends over 15 amino acids. DNA for the CDR3: TGTGCCAGCTCTCCAAACGAAGGGGGGAACACTGAAGCTTTCTTT. Its protein product is CASSPNEGGNTEAFF. Looking up the rest from reference TRBV18 and TRBJ1-1 gives the full variable domain: NAGVMQNPRHLVRRRGQEARLRCSPMKGHSHVYWYRQLPEEGLKFMVYLQKENIIDESGMPKERFSAEFPKEGPSILRIQQVVRGDSAAYFCASSPNEGGNTEAFFGQGTRLTVV.

This clone has just a few counts. The chain couples TRBV7-9 to TRBJ1-2; D is perhaps TRBD1 (5 bases). This CDR3 spans 14 amino acids. Trimming removed 2 bases at V and 8 bases at J, with 15 bases between. Germline CDR1 SEHNR, CDR2 FQNEAQ (reference sequence). The CDR3 region has the DNA TGTGCCAGCAGCTTACCCCGACAGTTGAGGGGCTACACCTTC. It yields the protein CASSLPRQLRGYTF.

The V gene is TRBV7-9, the J gene TRBJ2-1; D is unclear. The length of the CDR3 is 13 residues. The germline gives CDR1 SEHNR, CDR2 FQNEAQ (reference sequence). Deletions cut 5 bases from V and 8 bases from J, with 13 bases between. CDR3 DNA sequence: TGTGCCAGCAGCCCCCCGGTGTTCGATGAGCAGTTCTTC. Protein sequence: CASSPPVFDEQFF.

The chain employs TRBV28 and TRBJ1-2; TRBD1 aligns across 7 bases. The CDR3 covers 14 residues. Trimming cost V 5 bases and J 5 bases; bases outside gene matches: 8. Germline CDR1 and CDR2: MDHEN and SYDVKM. The CDR3 reads CASSGDSRAYGYTF. The CDR3 DNA reads TGTGCCAGCAGTGGGGACAGTAGGGCTTATGGCTACACCTTC.

The chain links TRBV4-1 to TRBJ2-3; 9 nucleotides line up with TRBD2. The CDR3 is made up of 20 amino acids. V gave up 4 bases and J gave up 1 base; unmatched junction bases: 18. Germline-derived CDR1 and CDR2 are MGHRA and YSYEKL. DNA of the CDR3: TGCGCCAGCAGCCCTTGGACGGGGTCTAGCGGGAAAGGTGGCACAGATACGCAGTATTTT. Encoded protein: CASSPWTGSSGKGGTDTQYF.

The rearrangement joins TRBV6-1 to TRBJ2-5, with D tentatively TRBD2 (5 bases). CDR3 length equals 15 residues. The germline V and J ends were trimmed by 4 bases and 1 base, with 13 bases remaining between them. Germline V gene lookup returns CDR1 MNHNS and CDR2 SASEGT. The DNA for the CDR3 is TGTGCCAGCAGTGCATCTATCGAGGGCCAAGAGACCCAGTACTTC. It encodes CASSASIEGQETQYF.

The gene calls are TRBV28 and TRBJ1-2; tentatively, D is TRBD1 (5 bases). The CDR3 is 15 residues long. CDR1 is MDHEN and CDR2 is SYDVKM in the germline V gene. The V end lost 3 bases, the J end lost 4 bases, and 15 bases lay between the germline ends. This CDR3 is CASSFRAGGGYGYTF. DNA for the CDR3: TGTGCCAGCAGTTTTCGAGCCGGGGGTGGCTATGGCTACACCTTC.

V usage is TRBV14 and J usage is TRBJ1-2; the match to TRBD1 covers 9 bases. Unmatched junction bases numbered 8, after V lost 5 bases and J lost 4 bases. CDR1 and CDR2 from the germline V gene are SGHDN and FVKESK. The CDR3 covers 15 residues. CDR3 DNA: TGTGCCAGCAGCACCGGGACAGGGCCAAGCTATGGCTACACCTTC. This sequence encodes CASSTGTGPSYGYTF. The entire variable domain, with the rest obtained from reference TRBV14 and TRBJ1-2, is as follows: EAGVTQFPSHSVIEKGQTVTLRCDPISGHDNLYWYRRVMGKEIKFLLHFVKESKQDESGMPNNRFLAERTGGTYSTLKVQPAELEDSGVYFCASSTGTGPSYGYTFGSGTRLTVV.

J is TRBJ2-7 and V is TRBV5-1; D may be TRBD1 (6 bases). Germline CDR1 SGHRS, CDR2 YFSETQ. Trimming pared 2 bases from V and 2 bases from J, leaving 14 bases between. The CDR3 is 15 residues long. Here the CDR3 reads CASSLWQGGTYEQYF. The DNA of the CDR3 is TGCGCCAGCAGCTTATGGCAAGGGGGAACCTACGAGCAGTACTTC.

This chain connects TRBV28 to TRBJ2-4; 8 nucleotides agree with TRBD2. V lost 4 bases to trimming and J lost 8 bases; unmatched junction nucleotides: 7. Germline CDR1 MDHEN, CDR2 SYDVKM. This CDR3 comprises 14 residues. CDR3 sequence: CASSYQGTSDIQYF. CDR3 DNA: TGTGCCAGCAGTTACCAAGGGACTAGTGACATTCAGTACTTC.